This T cell receptor beta chain is from a study of T cells in Graves' hyperthyroidism and ophthalmopathy. Study results and limitations: Most thyroid-expanded clonotypes above 0.001 were also found in blood.

The TCR beta CDR3 regions underwent amplification using RNA transcripts as the source. The HTBI primer set was used in a first-round RT-PCR of the TCR CDR3. TCRdb called the multiplex PCR reads again in MiXCR, with one record for every CDR3 protein. The top ten hold 5.3% of the sample, which has around 420,000 distinct CDR3 sequences, around 13% seen once. Exclusions: uncontrolled infection, other autoimmune disease, pregnancy, lactation. Fresh peripheral blood, around 11 ml of it, supplied the PBMCs. The J segment lost 1 base and the V segment lost 7 bases, leaving 9 bases of the junction unmatched. Germline-derived CDR1 and CDR2 are SNHLY and FYNNEI. CDR3 length equals 15 residues. This clonotype has at least ten counts. Its antigen is currently unknown.

This chain connects TRBV2 to TRBJ2-7; 8 positions agree with TRBD1. Sequencing input: blood. The sequence came from a woman under 30 with Graves' hyperthyroidism. CDR3 nucleotides: TGTGCCAGCAACCCCGGGACAGGTAATTCCTACGAGCAGTACTTC. Its translation: CASNPGTGNSYEQYF.